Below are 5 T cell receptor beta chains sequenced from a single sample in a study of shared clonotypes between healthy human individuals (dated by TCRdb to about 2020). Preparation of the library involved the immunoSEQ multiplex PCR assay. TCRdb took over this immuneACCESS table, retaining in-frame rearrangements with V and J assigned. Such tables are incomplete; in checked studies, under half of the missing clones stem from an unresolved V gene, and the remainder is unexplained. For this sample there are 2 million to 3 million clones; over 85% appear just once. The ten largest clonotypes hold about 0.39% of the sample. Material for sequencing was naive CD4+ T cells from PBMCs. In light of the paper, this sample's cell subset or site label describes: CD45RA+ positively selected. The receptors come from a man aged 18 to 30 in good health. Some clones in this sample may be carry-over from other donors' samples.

The DNA of the CDR3 is TGTGCCAGCAGCGTAGCGGAGGCGGTCGTTGAGCAGTTCTTC. Its protein is CASSVAEAVVEQFF. The chain couples TRBV9 to TRBJ2-1; D perhaps matches TRBD2 (5 bases). Germline lookup yields CDR1 SGDLS and CDR2 YYNGEE. CDR3 length: 14 residues. The V and J ends lost 0 bases and 9 bases respectively, with 13 bases between them.

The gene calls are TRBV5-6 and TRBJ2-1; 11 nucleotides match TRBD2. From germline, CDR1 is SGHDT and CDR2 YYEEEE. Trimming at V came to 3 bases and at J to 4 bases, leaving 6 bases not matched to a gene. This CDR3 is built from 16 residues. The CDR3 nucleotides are TGTGCCAGCAGCTCGAGGACTAGCGGGTATTACAATGAGCAGTTCTTC. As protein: CASSSRTSGYYNEQFF.

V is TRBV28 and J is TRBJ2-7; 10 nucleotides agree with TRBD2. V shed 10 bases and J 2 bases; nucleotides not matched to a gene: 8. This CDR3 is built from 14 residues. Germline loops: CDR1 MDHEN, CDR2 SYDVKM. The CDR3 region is CATHLAGATYEQYF. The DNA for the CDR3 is TGTGCCACCCACCTAGCGGGAGCTACCTACGAGCAGTACTTC.

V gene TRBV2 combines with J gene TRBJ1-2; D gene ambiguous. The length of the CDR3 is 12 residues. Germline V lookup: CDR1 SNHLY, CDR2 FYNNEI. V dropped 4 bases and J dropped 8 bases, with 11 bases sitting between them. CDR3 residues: CASSVRNSGYTF. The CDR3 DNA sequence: TGTGCCAGCAGTGTTCGTAACTCGGGCTACACCTTC.

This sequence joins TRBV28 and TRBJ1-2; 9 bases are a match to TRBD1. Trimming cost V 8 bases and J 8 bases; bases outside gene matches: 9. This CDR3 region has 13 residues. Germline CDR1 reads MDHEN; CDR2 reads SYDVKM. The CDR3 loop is CASEGGQGWGYTF. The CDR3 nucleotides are TGTGCCAGCGAAGGGGGACAGGGCTGGGGCTACACCTTC.